Presented here are 2 T cell receptor beta chains from one specimen sequenced in a study of beta chain features in type 1 diabetes. Isolated RNA was reverse transcribed in full, so expressed TCRB transcripts were sequenced. Data came from immunoSEQ multiplex PCR; TCRdb stores just in-frame clones and leaves some out. The table has about 140,000 clones, less than 8.5% seen once; the top ten hold roughly 1.5%. Sequencing input: central memory CD4+ T cells from blood. The receptors come from a woman aged 25 to 39 in good health.

About this clone itself: The same CDR3 can be traced to other DNA sequences in this sample. The rearrangement uses TRBV7-9 and TRBJ2-3; 11 nucleotides line up with TRBD2. The CDR3 has 15 amino acids. Germline loops: CDR1 SEHNR, CDR2 FQNEAQ (reference sequence). V trimming: 3 bases; J trimming: 3 bases; junction bases outside the gene matches: 2. The CDR3 reads CASSLGTSGTDTQYF. DNA for the CDR3: TGTGCCAGCAGCTTGGGGACTAGCGGTACAGATACGCAGTATTTT. The full variable domain, completed using reference TRBV7-9 and TRBJ2-3, is DTGVSQNPRHKITKRGQNVTFRCDPISEHNRLYWYRQTLGQGPEFLTYFQNEAQLEKSRLLSDRFSAERPKGSFSTLEIQRTEQGDSAMYLCASSLGTSGTDTQYFGPGTRLTVL.

The CDR3 sequence is CASGGQGRETQYF. The CDR3 coding sequence is TGTGCCAGCGGGGGACAGGGGAGGGAGACCCAGTACTTC. The chain carries TRBV2 and TRBJ2-5; 10 bases are a match to TRBD1. The CDR3 sequence is 13 residues long. Per the germline V gene, CDR1 is SNHLY and CDR2 is FYNNEI. With V trimmed by 8 bases and J by 5 bases, 5 bases remained unmatched.